This TCR beta chain was found in a study of shared clonotypes between healthy human individuals. On this clone itself: This sample also contains other DNA sequences that code for the same CDR3.

Using immunoSEQ multiplex PCR, the repertoire was profiled, and TCRdb retains in-frame clones only, with some absent. The sample holds roughly 2.2 million clones, 80% to 95% seen once. Sequenced sample: naive CD4+ T cells from PBMCs. The sample's subset: CD45RA+ positively selected. This sequence was found in a man younger than 35 in good health. Some clones in this sample may be carry-over from other donors' samples.

This chain's CDR3 is CASSQDGGGSSYNEQFF. The CDR3 region has the DNA TGTGCCAGCAGCCAAGATGGGGGCGGGAGCTCCTACAATGAGCAGTTCTTC. V is TRBV4-2 and J is TRBJ2-1; TRBD2 is a possible D gene (7 bases). CDR1 is LGHNA and CDR2 is YNFKEQ in the germline V gene. CDR3 size: 17 residues. V lost 0 bases, J lost 0 bases, and 12 bases lay in between.